The TCR beta chain under discussion was sequenced for a study of cytomegalovirus exposure and HLA in healthy donors. Study outcomes and limitations: Later, an analysis found that common viral pathogens appeared to be linked with several of the most significant clusters. The listing of approximately 160 TCR beta chains classed them as cytomegalovirus-associated. CMV serostatus was the only immune exposure information that was available. A missense DCLRE1C variant was associated with V- and J-gene trimming of TCR beta chains in a later analysis, and an independent cohort replicated the association.

In germline, CDR1 is SNHLY, CDR2 FYNNEI. The CDR3 has 14 amino acids. The ends lost 6 bases at V and 6 bases at J; junction bases unmatched: 8. Amplification used 60 Vbeta primers and 13 Jbeta primers. Data came from immunoSEQ multiplex PCR; TCRdb stores just in-frame clones and leaves some out. The data show around 160,000 clones, over 65% seen once. Notes on this clone: Its target is unknown.

This TCR came from a man aged 35 to 55 in good health and CMV-seropositive. The V call is TRBV2, the J call TRBJ2-7; TRBD1 agrees at 10 bases. The specimen sequenced was PBMCs. The CDR3 loop is CASRVDRGGLEQYF. CDR3 DNA sequence: TGTGCCAGCAGAGTGGACAGGGGGGGTCTCGAGCAGTACTTC.